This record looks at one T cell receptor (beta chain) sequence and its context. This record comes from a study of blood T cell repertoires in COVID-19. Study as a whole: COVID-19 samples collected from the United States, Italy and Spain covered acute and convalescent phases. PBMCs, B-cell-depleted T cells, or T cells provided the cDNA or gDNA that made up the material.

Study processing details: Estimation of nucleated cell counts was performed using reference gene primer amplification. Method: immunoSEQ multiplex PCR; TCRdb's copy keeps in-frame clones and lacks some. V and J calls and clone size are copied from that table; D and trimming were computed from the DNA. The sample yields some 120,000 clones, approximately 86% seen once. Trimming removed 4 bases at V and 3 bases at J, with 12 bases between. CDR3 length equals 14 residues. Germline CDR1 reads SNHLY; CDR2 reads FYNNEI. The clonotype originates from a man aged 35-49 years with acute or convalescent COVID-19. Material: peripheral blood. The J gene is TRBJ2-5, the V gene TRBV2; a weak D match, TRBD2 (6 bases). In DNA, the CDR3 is TGTGCCAGCAGTGCCGGGACTCCTAAAGAGACCCAGTACTTC. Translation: CASSAGTPKETQYF.